What follows are 20 T cell receptor beta chains derived from one specimen sequenced in a study of T cell repertoires in cytomegalovirus infection. TCRdb analysed the reads with MiXCR anew, one entry per CDR3 protein. The table shows fewer than 200,000 distinct CDR3 sequences, with around an eighth occurring only once. The sequencing sample was made of PBMCs. The source is a human donor in good health (CMV status not recorded). Some clones in this sample may be carry-over from other donors' samples.

This clonotype was seen at least ten times. The chain recombines TRBV7-6 with TRBJ2-2; maybe TRBD2 (5 bases). Trimming took off 4 bases at V and 4 bases at J, with 16 bases between the two ends. The CDR3 totals 16 residues. The germline gives CDR1 SGHVS, CDR2 FNYEAQ. The DNA of the CDR3 is TGTGCCAGCAGCTCAGCCCACCGAGGGCCCACCGGGGAGCTGTTTTTT. Encoded protein: CASSSAHRGPTGELFF.

This clonotype was seen many times. The V call is TRBV2, the J call TRBJ2-1, with 9 bases fitting TRBD2. The V gene's germline CDR1 is SNHLY and CDR2 FYNNEI. V gave up 3 bases and J gave up 9 bases; unmatched junction bases: 3. CDR3 size: 13 residues. In nucleotides, the CDR3 is TGTGCCAGCAGTGAGAGCGGGGGGATTGAGCAGTTCTTC. Amino acid sequence: CASSESGGIEQFF.

In this sample, this clonotype turned up many times. The V gene is TRBV5-6, the J gene TRBJ2-3; 9 positions match TRBD1. CDR1 is SGHDT and CDR2 is YYEEEE in the germline V gene. J lost 6 bases, V lost 3 bases, and 5 bases had no gene match. This CDR3 contains 14 residues. In DNA form, the CDR3 reads TGTGCCAGCAGCTCCGGGACAGGGTTCGATACGCAGTATTTT. This translates into CASSSGTGFDTQYF.

The rearrangement uses TRBV14 and TRBJ1-2; perhaps TRBD1 as D (5 bases). V was pared by 0 bases and J by 7 bases, with 12 bases between. Germline V gene sequence: CDR1 SGHDN, CDR2 FVKESK. This CDR3 comprises 14 residues. DNA of the CDR3: TGTGCCAGCAGCCAAGATCGAGGAGGGACTGGCTACACCTTC. Protein sequence: CASSQDRGGTGYTF.

This clonotype appeared once. V gene TRBV20-1 combines with J gene TRBJ2-7; 10 bases map to TRBD2. Germline V CDR1 and CDR2: DFQATT, SNEGSKA (reference sequence). The CDR3 totals 15 residues. Trimming at V came to 5 bases and at J to 3 bases, leaving 10 bases not matched to a gene. The CDR3 DNA reads TGCAGTGCTCGACGACTAGCGGGCCTACACTACGAGCAGTACTTC. Residues: CSARRLAGLHYEQYF.

This clonotype was observed at least ten times. This sequence joins TRBV12-3 or TRBV12-4 and TRBJ1-5; the D gene is possibly TRBD1 (6 bases). The V and J ends lost 6 bases and 2 bases respectively, with 14 bases between them. The CDR3 extends over 15 amino acids. The CDR3, as DNA: TGTGCCAGCAGCCCTGGACAGTTTGGCAATCAGCCCCAGCATTTT. Protein product: CASSPGQFGNQPQHF.

This clonotype was detected only a few times. The CDR3 region has the DNA TGCGCCAGCAGCCAAGAGACAGGGTCCAATCAGCCCCAGCATTTT. This translates into CASSQETGSNQPQHF. This chain links TRBV4-1 with TRBJ1-5, with 7 nucleotides matching TRBD1. The germline V gene encodes CDR1 MGHRA and CDR2 YSYEKL. The CDR3 is 15 residues long. With V trimmed by 0 bases and J by 3 bases, 2 bases remained unmatched.

The chain joins TRBV6-2 or TRBV6-3 to TRBJ1-1; D perhaps matches TRBD1 (5 bases). Germline V gene sequence: CDR1 MNHEY, CDR2 SVGEGT. This CDR3 has 14 residues. The V end lost 7 bases, the J end lost 0 bases, and 12 bases lay between the germline ends. The CDR3 here is CASTGDGMNTEAFF. The CDR3 nucleotides read TGTGCCAGCACCGGGGACGGCATGAACACTGAAGCTTTCTTT.

This clonotype has ten or more counts. This chain joins TRBV11-2 and TRBJ1-4, with D tentatively TRBD1 (5 bases). Germline values: CDR1 SGHAT, CDR2 FQNNGV. V gave up 1 base and J gave up 0 bases, with 9 bases separating them. The CDR3 runs to 16 residues. This chain's CDR3 is CASSLGTTATNEKLFF. In nucleotides, the CDR3 is TGTGCCAGCAGCTTAGGGACAACTGCAACTAATGAAAAACTGTTTTTT.

This clonotype was detected ten times or more. The chain couples TRBV7-6 to TRBJ2-2; a weak D match, TRBD2 (7 bases). The CDR3 contains 17 residues. CDR1 is SGHVS, CDR2 FNYEAQ, per germline. V lost 4 bases to trimming and J lost 4 bases, with 19 bases between them. The CDR3: CASSSSRAGASTGELFF. The CDR3 region has the DNA TGTGCCAGCAGCTCGTCGCGGGCGGGGGCCAGCACCGGGGAGCTGTTTTTT.

The sample holds a few counts of this clonotype. The gene calls are TRBV3-1 and TRBJ2-5; 8 bases fit TRBD1. V shed 3 bases, J shed 4 bases, and the junction held 10 bases outside the gene matches. Germline CDR1 and CDR2: LGHDT and YNNKEL (reference sequence). The CDR3 is 16 amino acids. CDR3: CASSHWTGTQGETQYF. DNA of the CDR3: TGTGCCAGCAGCCACTGGACAGGGACACAAGGAGAGACCCAGTACTTC.

This clonotype appeared many times. The chain carries TRBV20-1 and TRBJ1-2; maybe TRBD1 (5 bases). CDR1 is DFQATT and CDR2 is SNEGSKA in the germline V gene (reference sequence). The CDR3 is made up of 15 amino acids. The V gene lost 4 bases and the J gene lost 4 bases, with 19 bases spanning the gap. The CDR3, as DNA: TGCAGTGCTACGGGACGGTCCCTCCCGGGCTATGGCTACACCTTC. Its protein is CSATGRSLPGYGYTF.

The gene calls are TRBV5-4 and TRBJ2-1; D is tentatively TRBD1 or TRBD2 (5 bases each). CDR3 length: 15 amino acids. CDR1 SGHNT and CDR2 YYREEE come from the germline V gene (reference sequence). Trimming shortened V by 3 bases and J by 8 bases, and 18 bases separated the two germline ends. The CDR3 region is CASSSGPTLGDEQFF. The CDR3 nucleotides are TGTGCCAGCAGCTCAGGACCGACTTTGGGGGATGAGCAGTTCTTC.

This clonotype was seen a few times. This rearrangement joins TRBV3-1 to TRBJ1-2; D possibly corresponds to TRBD1 (5 bases). CDR1 is LGHDT and CDR2 is YNNKEL in the germline V gene (reference sequence). The V and J ends lost 2 bases and 0 bases respectively, with 10 bases between them. The CDR3 runs to 15 residues. CDR3 sequence (DNA): TGTGCCAGCAGCCAACGGGGACCCTCTAACTATGGCTACACCTTC. This gives the protein CASSQRGPSNYGYTF.

This chain links TRBV6-2 or TRBV6-3 with TRBJ2-6; D unresolved. CDR3 length: 17 amino acids. Per the germline V gene, CDR1 is MNHEY and CDR2 is SVGEGT. The ends were cut back, 5 bases at V and 4 bases at J, with 18 bases in the middle. The CDR3 loop reads CASSPIIIEFGANVLTF. CDR3 DNA: TGTGCCAGCAGTCCGATAATAATAGAGTTCGGGGCCAACGTCCTGACTTTC.

The chain has TRBV6-4 and TRBJ2-3; D unclear. The CDR3 is 12 amino acids. The V end was cut by 2 bases, the J end by 4 bases, with 4 bases between. Germline V gives CDR1 MRHNA, CDR2 SNTAGT. Here the CDR3 reads CASSDRADTQYF. The CDR3 DNA is TGTGCCAGCAGTGACAGGGCAGATACGCAGTATTTT.

The J gene is TRBJ2-3, the V gene TRBV10-3, with D possibly TRBD2 on 6 matching bases. The germline V gene has CDR1 ENHRY and CDR2 SYGVKD. This CDR3 has 16 amino acids. With 2 bases removed from V and 5 bases from J, the gap between germline ends came to 17 bases. The CDR3 is CAISEPRDLGLDTQYF. The CDR3 DNA reads as TGTGCCATCAGTGAGCCCCGGGACTTGGGTTTAGATACGCAGTATTTT.

This chain connects TRBV7-6 to TRBJ2-1, with TRBD2 identical over 7 bases. V was clipped by 3 bases and J by 6 bases; unmatched bases: 8. Germline CDR1 and CDR2: SGHVS and FNYEAQ. The length of the CDR3 is 15 residues. The CDR3 loop is CASSLKAGRANEQFF. CDR3 nucleotide sequence: TGTGCCAGCAGCTTGAAAGCGGGGCGCGCCAATGAGCAGTTCTTC.

The rearrangement links TRBV19 to TRBJ2-1; D is perhaps TRBD2 (5 bases). CDR1 LNHDA and CDR2 SQIVND come from the germline V gene (reference sequence). V was pared by 4 bases and J by 14 bases, with 21 bases between. The CDR3 extends over 14 amino acids. The CDR3, as DNA: TGTGCCAGTAGTAAGGGCCTCACTAGACTACCGAAGTTCTTC. Its translation: CASSKGLTRLPKFF.

This chain joins TRBV15 and TRBJ2-5; TRBD2 aligns across 11 bases. With 2 bases clipped from V and 9 bases from J, the junction kept 5 bases outside the gene matches. The germline CDR1 and CDR2 sequences are LNHNV and YYDKDF (reference sequence). There are 14 residues in the CDR3. The CDR3 loop is CATSRLGLAEAQYF. In nucleotides, the CDR3 is TGTGCCACCAGCAGATTGGGACTAGCGGAAGCCCAGTACTTC.